The rows below give T cell receptor beta chains drawn from one sample of a study of shared clonotypes between healthy human individuals. The repertoire was sequenced with immunoSEQ multiplex PCR; TCRdb's copy has only in-frame clones and lacks some. The profile shows roughly 330,000 clones, around 67% of them singletons. Source material: memory CD4+ T cells sorted from blood. These receptors originate from a man aged 25-40 years in good health. The CDR3 runs from the conserved cysteine through the conserved F or W. Each record gives: clone size, J gene, CDR3 length, V gene, D gene, CDR3 DNA, CDR3 protein. A D gene is named only where the DNA matches it firmly. Only part of the rows carry a size: once, few, many, or a class if the clone is expanded.

clone size: -; J gene: TRBJ2-7; CDR3 length: 15; V gene: TRBV2; D gene: -; CDR3 DNA: TGTGCCAGCAGGGGGTCTGGGGGGCGCAACTACGAGCAGTACTTC; CDR3 protein: CASRGSGGRNYEQYF
clone size: -; J gene: TRBJ2-5; CDR3 length: 16; V gene: TRBV18; D gene: TRBD2; CDR3 DNA: TGTGCCAGCTCAACGCAAAGACTAGCGGGTCAAGAGACCCAGTACTTC; CDR3 protein: CASSTQRLAGQETQYF
clone size: -; J gene: TRBJ2-7; CDR3 length: 14; V gene: TRBV6-5; D gene: -; CDR3 DNA: TGTGCCAGCAGCCAGGACCCGGCATCAAACGAGCAGTACTTC; CDR3 protein: CASSQDPASNEQYF
clone size: -; J gene: TRBJ1-2; CDR3 length: 14; V gene: TRBV10-3; D gene: -; CDR3 DNA: TGTGCCATCAGTGAACGAGGGCCCGGTTATGGCTACACCTTC; CDR3 protein: CAISERGPGYGYTF
clone size: -; J gene: TRBJ2-5; CDR3 length: 17; V gene: TRBV18; D gene: -; CDR3 DNA: TGTGCCAGCTCACCAGTTTCGGGGGCTGGGTACCAAGAGACCCAGTACTTC; CDR3 protein: CASSPVSGAGYQETQYF
clone size: once; J gene: TRBJ1-4; CDR3 length: 15; V gene: TRBV5-1; D gene: TRBD1; CDR3 DNA: TGCGCCAGCAGCATAGGACAGGGAGTAGGTGAAAAACTGTTTTTT; CDR3 protein: CASSIGQGVGEKLFF
clone size: many; J gene: TRBJ1-4; CDR3 length: 13; V gene: TRBV5-4; D gene: -; CDR3 DNA: TGTGCCAGCAGCCCTGGCCTGGGGGAAAAACTGTTTTTT; CDR3 protein: CASSPGLGEKLFF
clone size: -; J gene: TRBJ2-4; CDR3 length: 14; V gene: TRBV28; D gene: -; CDR3 DNA: TGTGCCAGCAGTTTATCGGTAGCCAAAAACATTCAGTACTTC; CDR3 protein: CASSLSVAKNIQYF
clone size: -; J gene: TRBJ2-1; CDR3 length: 14; V gene: TRBV18; D gene: -; CDR3 DNA: TGTGCCAGCTCACCACTCAGCTCCTACAATGAGCAGTTCTTC; CDR3 protein: CASSPLSSYNEQFF
clone size: few; J gene: TRBJ1-5; CDR3 length: 14; V gene: TRBV19; D gene: TRBD1; CDR3 DNA: TGTGCCAGTAGTAAGAAAGGGACAGCTCAGCCCCAGCATTTT; CDR3 protein: CASSKKGTAQPQHF
clone size: -; J gene: TRBJ1-1; CDR3 length: 15; V gene: TRBV5-1; D gene: -; CDR3 DNA: TGCGCCAGCAGCTGGGGGGGCACAGGGAACACTGAAGCTTTCTTT; CDR3 protein: CASSWGGTGNTEAFF
clone size: -; J gene: TRBJ2-6; CDR3 length: 18; V gene: TRBV29-1; D gene: TRBD1; CDR3 DNA: TGCAGCGTTGAAGTTACGACAGGGGGCTGGTCTGGGGCCAACGTCCTGACTTTC; CDR3 protein: CSVEVTTGGWSGANVLTF
clone size: few; J gene: TRBJ1-5; CDR3 length: 15; V gene: TRBV7-2; D gene: TRBD1; CDR3 DNA: TGTGCCAGCAGCCGGGACAGGGTTAGCAATCAGCCCCAGCATTTT; CDR3 protein: CASSRDRVSNQPQHF
clone size: -; J gene: TRBJ2-1; CDR3 length: 15; V gene: TRBV30; D gene: -; CDR3 DNA: TGTGCCTGGAGTTTTGGGAGCGGACTATACAATGAGCAGTTCTTC; CDR3 protein: CAWSFGSGLYNEQFF
clone size: once; J gene: TRBJ2-1; CDR3 length: 17; V gene: TRBV7-2; D gene: TRBD2; CDR3 DNA: TGTGCCAGCAGCTTAGGTAGCACTAGCGGGGGCTACAATGAGCAGTTCTTC; CDR3 protein: CASSLGSTSGGYNEQFF
clone size: -; J gene: TRBJ2-1; CDR3 length: 15; V gene: TRBV7-2; D gene: TRBD2; CDR3 DNA: TGTGCCAGCAGGAAAGCGGGAGGGTTGGAAAATGAGCAGTTCTTC; CDR3 protein: CASRKAGGLENEQFF
clone size: -; J gene: TRBJ2-1; CDR3 length: 17; V gene: TRBV5-6; D gene: TRBD2; CDR3 DNA: TGTGCCAGCAGCGGGACTAGCGGGAGGAGGGCCGTCGATGAGCAGTTCTTC; CDR3 protein: CASSGTSGRRAVDEQFF
clone size: many; J gene: TRBJ2-2; CDR3 length: 15; V gene: TRBV11-1; D gene: TRBD2; CDR3 DNA: TGTGCCAGCAGCTGGAGGACTAGCTCTCCCGGGGAGCTGTTTTTT; CDR3 protein: CASSWRTSSPGELFF
clone size: -; J gene: TRBJ2-2; CDR3 length: 13; V gene: TRBV6-4; D gene: -; CDR3 DNA: TGTGCCAGCAGTAACCGGGAAGCCGGGGAGCTGTTTTTT; CDR3 protein: CASSNREAGELFF
clone size: -; J gene: TRBJ2-4; CDR3 length: 16; V gene: TRBV5-4; D gene: TRBD1; CDR3 DNA: TGTGCCAGCAGCATTGCCGGGACAGGACCTTCCTCTATTCAGTACTTC; CDR3 protein: CASSIAGTGPSSIQYF
clone size: -; J gene: TRBJ2-5; CDR3 length: 16; V gene: TRBV7-9; D gene: TRBD1; CDR3 DNA: TGTGCCAGCAGCGAGCACTCCGGGACAGGGAGGAAGACCCAGTACTTC; CDR3 protein: CASSEHSGTGRKTQYF
clone size: -; J gene: TRBJ2-5; CDR3 length: 13; V gene: TRBV7-8; D gene: -; CDR3 DNA: TGTGCCAGCAGCCGGGACCGGCGGGAGACCCAGTACTTC; CDR3 protein: CASSRDRRETQYF
clone size: -; J gene: TRBJ2-6; CDR3 length: 16; V gene: TRBV2; D gene: -; CDR3 DNA: TGTGCCAGCAGTGCCTTTCTGGCGTCTGGGGCCAACGTCCTGACTTTC; CDR3 protein: CASSAFLASGANVLTF
clone size: many; J gene: TRBJ2-7; CDR3 length: 14; V gene: TRBV29-1; D gene: TRBD1; CDR3 DNA: TGCAGCGCCGGTTTACAGGGGAAGGTTTACGAGCAGTACTTC; CDR3 protein: CSAGLQGKVYEQYF
clone size: -; J gene: TRBJ2-4; CDR3 length: 14; V gene: TRBV19; D gene: TRBD1; CDR3 DNA: TGTGCCAGTAGTATCGGGCAGGGGGCTGGCATTCAGTACTTC; CDR3 protein: CASSIGQGAGIQYF
clone size: -; J gene: TRBJ1-5; CDR3 length: 17; V gene: TRBV27; D gene: -; CDR3 DNA: TGTGCCAGCAGTATGAAGGGTTTCCTACTTAGCAATCAGCCCCAGCATTTT; CDR3 protein: CASSMKGFLLSNQPQHF
clone size: once; J gene: TRBJ2-2; CDR3 length: 16; V gene: TRBV18; D gene: TRBD1; CDR3 DNA: TGTGCCAGCTCACCACCCGGGACAGAAAACACCGGGGAGCTGTTTTTT; CDR3 protein: CASSPPGTENTGELFF
clone size: few; J gene: TRBJ2-7; CDR3 length: 14; V gene: TRBV19; D gene: -; CDR3 DNA: TGTGCCAGTAGTCCCAAGACTAGTTCCCCGGAGCAGTACTTC; CDR3 protein: CASSPKTSSPEQYF
clone size: -; J gene: TRBJ2-2; CDR3 length: 14; V gene: TRBV19; D gene: -; CDR3 DNA: TGTGCCAGTAAGGGGAAATCTTGGGCCGGGGAGCTGTTTTTT; CDR3 protein: CASKGKSWAGELFF
clone size: -; J gene: TRBJ2-5; CDR3 length: 15; V gene: TRBV6-5; D gene: TRBD1; CDR3 DNA: TGTGCCAGCAGTTACCGGCCGGGACAGTTAGAGACCCAGTACTTC; CDR3 protein: CASSYRPGQLETQYF
clone size: -; J gene: TRBJ1-1; CDR3 length: 16; V gene: TRBV15; D gene: -; CDR3 DNA: TGTGCCACCAGCAGAGATCGGGGCAGGAGGAACACTGAAGCTTTCTTT; CDR3 protein: CATSRDRGRRNTEAFF
clone size: few; J gene: TRBJ2-2; CDR3 length: 14; V gene: TRBV19; D gene: -; CDR3 DNA: TGTGCCAGTAGTATGGCGTGGCAGACCGGGGAGCTGTTTTTT; CDR3 protein: CASSMAWQTGELFF
clone size: -; J gene: TRBJ2-1; CDR3 length: 14; V gene: TRBV5-5; D gene: -; CDR3 DNA: TGTGCCAGCAGCCCAGGACTTCGAATCTTCGAGCAGTTCTTC; CDR3 protein: CASSPGLRIFEQFF
clone size: -; J gene: TRBJ2-1; CDR3 length: 14; V gene: TRBV19; D gene: TRBD1; CDR3 DNA: TGTGCCAGTAGCCCGGGACAGGGCTACAATGAGCAGTTCTTC; CDR3 protein: CASSPGQGYNEQFF
clone size: -; J gene: TRBJ2-7; CDR3 length: 14; V gene: TRBV11-2; D gene: -; CDR3 DNA: TGTGCCAGCAGCGGGGCACATACATCTCACGAGCAGTACTTC; CDR3 protein: CASSGAHTSHEQYF